The 24 T cell receptor beta chains presented below share a single source sample, sequenced in a study of human thymus T cells. This table comes from immunoSEQ multiplex PCR, and its TCRdb copy is limited to in-frame clones, with some not included. The sample records about 130,000 clones, over 85% being singletons. During corrective heart surgery, resections were taken, and the thymus tissue came from them. The sequencing input was thymus tissue. The receptors come from a boy younger than two with a congenital heart defect but otherwise immunologically healthy.

The J gene is TRBJ1-2, the V gene TRBV6-6; D not certain. V lost 7 bases and J 6 bases, leaving 18 bases between the germline ends. CDR3 length: 14 residues. From germline, CDR1 is MNHNY and CDR2 SVGAGI (reference sequence). The CDR3 sequence is CASTARKVEDGYTF. The DNA for the CDR3 is TGTGCCAGCACAGCCCGGAAGGTAGAGGATGGCTACACCTTC.

V is TRBV7-2 and J is TRBJ2-3, with no clear D. Germline loops: CDR1 SGHTA, CDR2 FQGNSA. V lost 1 base and J lost 0, with 17 bases in between. CDR3 length equals 18 residues. The CDR3 DNA sequence: TGTGCCAGCAGCTTAGGTGGTGGCAGATCGCCTAGCACAGATACGCAGTATTTT. It is translated as CASSLGGGRSPSTDTQYF. The full variable domain, rest sourced from reference TRBV7-2 and TRBJ2-3, is GAGVSQSPSNKVTEKGKDVELRCDPISGHTALYWYRQSLGQGLEFLIYFQGNSAPDKSGLPSDRFSAERTGGSVSTLTIQRTQQEDSAVYLCASSLGGGRSPSTDTQYFGPGTRLTVL.

The gene calls are TRBV19 and TRBJ1-2; TRBD1 agrees at 7 bases. In germline, CDR1 is LNHDA, CDR2 SQIVND (reference sequence). The CDR3 contains 16 residues. Germline trimming cut 7 bases from V and 4 bases from J; bases unmatched to any gene: 15. The CDR3 bases are TGTGCCAGTACCGACCATGGACAGGAAAATTTCTATGGCTACACCTTC. Protein product: CASTDHGQENFYGYTF.

The V call is TRBV28, the J call TRBJ1-1; D unclear. Germline CDR1 is MDHEN and CDR2 is SYDVKM. V lost 7 bases to trimming and J lost 7 bases, with 16 bases between them. The CDR3 is 13 amino acids. The CDR3 coding sequence is TGTGCCAGCATCTCCAGACCGCCACTTGAAGCTTTCTTT. The encoded protein is CASISRPPLEAFF.

The J gene is TRBJ1-2, the V gene TRBV7-2; D possibly corresponds to TRBD1 (6 bases). This CDR3 is 15 amino acids long. V lost 5 bases and J 7 bases, leaving 20 bases between the germline ends. From germline, CDR1 is SGHTA and CDR2 FQGNSA. Here the CDR3 reads CASSPGRGGMAGYTF. The CDR3 DNA reads TGTGCCAGCAGCCCCGGGAGAGGGGGAATGGCTGGCTACACCTTC. Full variable domain (missing parts from reference TRBV7-2 and TRBJ1-2): GAGVSQSPSNKVTEKGKDVELRCDPISGHTALYWYRQSLGQGLEFLIYFQGNSAPDKSGLPSDRFSAERTGGSVSTLTIQRTQQEDSAVYLCASSPGRGGMAGYTFGSGTRLTVV.

The rearrangement links TRBV15 to TRBJ2-1; 12 bases match TRBD2. With V trimmed by 2 bases and J by 12 bases, 11 bases remained unmatched. The CDR3 has 16 residues. Germline V gene sequence: CDR1 LNHNV, CDR2 YYDKDF (reference sequence). CDR3 protein: CATSRSPSGGAMGQFF. The CDR3 bases are TGTGCCACCAGCAGATCCCCTAGCGGGGGGGCCATGGGGCAGTTCTTC.

The chain joins TRBV5-1 to TRBJ2-2; 10 bases fit TRBD2. Germline values: CDR1 SGHRS, CDR2 YFSETQ. This CDR3 spans 15 amino acids. After removal of 3 bases from V and 6 bases from J, the junction contained 5 bases not matched to a gene. CDR3 residues: CASSCTSGEAGELFF. For the CDR3, the DNA is TGCGCCAGCAGCTGCACTAGCGGGGAGGCCGGGGAGCTGTTTTTT.

The V gene is TRBV4-1, the J gene TRBJ2-3; D unclear. This CDR3 is built from 14 residues. V dropped 0 bases and J dropped 5 bases, with 9 bases sitting between them. The germline CDR1 and CDR2 sequences are MGHRA and YSYEKL. DNA for the CDR3: TGCGCCAGCAGCCAAGATAGGCAGATAGATACGCAGTATTTT. Amino acids: CASSQDRQIDTQYF.

This chain connects TRBV6-1 to TRBJ1-4; no definite D call. CDR1 is MNHNS, CDR2 SASEGT, per germline. The CDR3 runs 18 residues. V gave up 1 base and J gave up 0 bases, with 15 bases separating them. The CDR3 DNA is TGTGCCAGCAGTGAAGTCCCTACCGGAGTCCCAACTAATGAAAAACTGTTTTTT. As protein: CASSEVPTGVPTNEKLFF.

The rearrangement joins TRBV27 to TRBJ2-7; 8 bases align to TRBD1. The CDR3 spans 14 residues. J was trimmed by 6 bases and V by 5 bases; bases with no gene match: 9. Germline V CDR1 and CDR2: MNHEY, SMNVEV (reference sequence). CDR3 region: CASSPDRVWSEQYF. The CDR3 DNA reads as TGTGCCAGCAGTCCGGACAGGGTATGGAGCGAGCAGTACTTC.

V and J are TRBV28 and TRBJ1-1, with D possibly matching TRBD1 (6 bases). V was shortened by 5 bases and J by 3 bases, with 10 bases between the two germline ends. The CDR3 extends over 13 amino acids. Per the germline V gene, CDR1 is MDHEN and CDR2 is SYDVKM. This CDR3 reads CASSINRDTEAFF. CDR3 nucleotide sequence: TGTGCCAGCAGTATAAACAGGGACACTGAAGCTTTCTTT. Full variable domain (remainder filled in from reference TRBV28 and TRBJ1-1): DVKVTQSSRYLVKRTGEKVFLECVQDMDHENMFWYRQDPGLGLRLIYFSYDVKMKEKGDIPEGYSVSREKKERFSLILESASTNQTSMYLCASSINRDTEAFFGQGTRLTVV.

CDR3 region: CASSQDQAGKQETQYF. The CDR3 nucleotides read TGTGCCAGCAGCCAAGATCAGGCAGGCAAACAAGAGACCCAGTACTTC. The chain has TRBV4-2 and TRBJ2-5, with unresolved D. The length of the CDR3 is 16 residues. The V gene lost 0 bases and the J gene lost 2 bases, with 13 bases spanning the gap. Germline V gene sequence: CDR1 LGHNA, CDR2 YNFKEQ.

The chain has TRBV28 and TRBJ2-7; D is unresolved. Germline V CDR1 and CDR2: MDHEN, SYDVKM. The V and J ends lost 5 bases and 4 bases respectively, with 9 bases between them. The CDR3 runs to 12 residues. For the CDR3, the DNA is TGTGCCAGCAGTCCTCTGGGGTACGAGCAGTACTTC. Residues: CASSPLGYEQYF.

This chain connects TRBV5-1 to TRBJ1-1, with 9 bases matching TRBD1. This CDR3 is built from 19 residues. J lost 5 bases, V lost 0 bases, and 17 bases had no gene match. Germline values: CDR1 SGHRS, CDR2 YFSETQ. CDR3 nucleotide sequence: TGCGCCAGCAGCTTGGATCCCCGGGACAGGGCACGCCGGGGGACTGAAGCTTTCTTT. Translating it yields CASSLDPRDRARRGTEAFF.

The chain combines TRBV7-9 with TRBJ2-3, with TRBD2 matching 12 bases. The CDR3 totals 19 residues. V lost 2 bases and J lost 5; bases outside the gene matches: 14. CDR1 is SEHNR, CDR2 FQNEAQ, per germline (reference sequence). CDR3 sequence (DNA): TGTGCCAGCAGCTTAAGGGGCCCTAGCGGGGGGGCCCCTGGAGATACGCAGTATTTT. Its translation is CASSLRGPSGGAPGDTQYF.

V is TRBV9 and J is TRBJ2-5; D gene unclear. This CDR3 has 11 residues. Per germline, CDR1 SGDLS and CDR2 YYNGEE. Trimming removed 6 bases at V and 7 bases at J, with 10 bases between. The CDR3 DNA is TGTGCCAGCAACTCGCGCGGGACCCAGTACTTC. It yields the protein CASNSRGTQYF.

This chain connects TRBV4-3 to TRBJ2-7; 9 bases are a match to TRBD1. Germline CDR1 is LGHNA and CDR2 is YSLEER. This CDR3 comprises 14 residues. Trimming cost V 6 bases and J 4 bases; bases outside gene matches: 7. CDR3 coding DNA: TGCGCCAGCAGTCCCGGGACAGGGTCATACGAGCAGTACTTC. Translated, it gives CASSPGTGSYEQYF.

The chain combines TRBV9 with TRBJ1-1; perhaps TRBD1 as D (5 bases). V was shortened by 3 bases and J by 5 bases, with 23 bases between the two germline ends. From germline, CDR1 is SGDLS and CDR2 YYNGEE. This CDR3 has 17 residues. CDR3 sequence (DNA): TGTGCCAGCAGCGGATGGGGAGAGACAGCTCTGGGAACTGAAGCTTTCTTT. This gives the protein CASSGWGETALGTEAFF. The full variable domain, completed using reference TRBV9 and TRBJ1-1, is DSGVTQTPKHLITATGQRVTLRCSPRSGDLSVYWYQQSLDQGLQFLIQYYNGEERAKGNILERFSAQQFPDLHSELNLSSLELGDSALYFCASSGWGETALGTEAFFGQGTRLTVV.

The V gene is TRBV5-8, the J gene TRBJ1-4; 7 bases line up with TRBD1. J was trimmed by 8 bases and V by 0 bases; bases with no gene match: 7. The CDR3 loop spans 15 amino acids. Germline CDR1 SGHTS, CDR2 YDEGEE. This chain's CDR3 is CASSLEVFRGEKLFF. DNA of the CDR3: TGTGCCAGCAGCTTGGAGGTTTTCAGGGGGGAAAAACTGTTTTTT.

This clone was counted a few times. The chain joins TRBV5-5 to TRBJ1-1; 7 nucleotides align to TRBD1. V lost 3 bases and J lost 5; bases outside the gene matches: 7. Germline CDR1 and CDR2: SGHKS and YYEKEE (reference sequence). CDR3 length: 14 amino acids. CDR3 sequence (DNA): TGTGCCAGCAGCTCCTGGACAGGTCGAACTGAAGCTTTCTTT. The encoded protein is CASSSWTGRTEAFF. Full variable domain (outside the CDR3, taken from reference TRBV5-5 and TRBJ1-1): DAGVTQSPTHLIKTRGQQVTLRCSPISGHKSVSWYQQVLGQGPQFIFQYYEKEERGRGNFPDRFSARQFPNYSSELNVNALLLGDSALYLCASSSWTGRTEAFFGQGTRLTVV.

This clone was counted once. J is TRBJ1-4 and V is TRBV6-1, with a possible D match to TRBD1 (6 bases). The CDR3 has 12 residues. The germline V and J ends were trimmed by 7 bases and 8 bases, with 11 bases remaining between them. Per the germline V gene, CDR1 is MNHNS and CDR2 is SASEGT. This chain's CDR3 is CASTTGREKLFF. The CDR3 nucleotides are TGTGCCAGCACTACAGGGCGAGAAAAACTGTTTTTT.

This chain connects TRBV4-1 to TRBJ1-5; D perhaps matches TRBD1 (5 bases). V lost 0 bases, J lost 2 bases, and 5 bases lay in between. The V gene's germline CDR1 is MGHRA and CDR2 YSYEKL. The CDR3 extends over 14 amino acids. CDR3 DNA: TGCGCCAGCAGCCAAGAAGGGGGCAATCAGCCCCAGCATTTT. This codes for CASSQEGGNQPQHF.

The V gene is TRBV6-5, the J gene TRBJ2-7; TRBD2 might be the D (6 bases). The CDR3 spans 15 residues. Per germline, CDR1 MNHEY and CDR2 SVGAGI. Trimming cost V 0 bases and J 6 bases, with 15 bases left between them. The CDR3 reads CASSYSISPEGEQYF. In DNA, the CDR3 is TGTGCCAGCAGTTACTCGATCTCCCCGGAGGGCGAGCAGTACTTC.

The rearrangement joins TRBV5-6 to TRBJ1-2; TRBD1 agrees at 9 bases. The CDR3 length is 16 residues. Germline trimming cut 0 bases from V and 0 bases from J; bases unmatched to any gene: 3. The germline V gene encodes CDR1 SGHDT and CDR2 YYEEEE. This CDR3 is CASSLERQGANYGYTF. The CDR3 DNA follows: TGTGCCAGCAGCTTGGAAAGACAGGGGGCTAACTATGGCTACACCTTC.